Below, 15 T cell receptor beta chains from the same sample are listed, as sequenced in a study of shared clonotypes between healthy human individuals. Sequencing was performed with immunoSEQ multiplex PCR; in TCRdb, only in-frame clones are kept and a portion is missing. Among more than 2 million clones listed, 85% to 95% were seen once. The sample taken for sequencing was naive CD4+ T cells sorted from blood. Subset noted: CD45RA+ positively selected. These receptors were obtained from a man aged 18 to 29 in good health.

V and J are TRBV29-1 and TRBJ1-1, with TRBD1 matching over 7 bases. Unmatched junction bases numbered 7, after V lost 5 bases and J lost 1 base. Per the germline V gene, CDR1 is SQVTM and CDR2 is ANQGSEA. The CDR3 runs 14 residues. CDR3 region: CSVTIGTANTEAFF. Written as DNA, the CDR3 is TGCAGCGTTACTATCGGGACAGCGAACACTGAAGCTTTCTTT. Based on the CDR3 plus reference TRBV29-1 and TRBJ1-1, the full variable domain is SAVISQKPSRDICQRGTSLTIQCQVDSQVTMMFWYRQQPGQSLTLIATANQGSEATYESGFVIDKFPISRPNLTFSTLTVSNMSPEDSSIYLCSVTIGTANTEAFFGQGTRLTVV.

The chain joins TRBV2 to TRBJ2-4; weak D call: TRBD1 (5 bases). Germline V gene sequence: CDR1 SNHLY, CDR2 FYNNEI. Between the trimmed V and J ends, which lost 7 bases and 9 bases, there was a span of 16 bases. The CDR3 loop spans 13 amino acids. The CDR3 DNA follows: TGTGCCAGCAAGGGGAAGGACACAGTCATTCAGTACTTC. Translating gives CASKGKDTVIQYF.

The CDR3 bases are TGCGCCAGCAGCCAGACGACTGGGATGAGCACCATATATTTT. Translating gives CASSQTTGMSTIYF. The rearrangement uses TRBV5-1 and TRBJ1-3; D ambiguous. CDR1 is SGHRS and CDR2 is YFSETQ in the germline V gene. This CDR3 is built from 14 residues. V shed 4 bases and J shed 9 bases, with 17 bases lying between them.

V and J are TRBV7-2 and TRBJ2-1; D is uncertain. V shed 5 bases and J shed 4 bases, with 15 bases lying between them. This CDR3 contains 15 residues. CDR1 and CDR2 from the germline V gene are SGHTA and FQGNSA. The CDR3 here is CASSPRAVSYNEQFF. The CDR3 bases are TGTGCCAGCAGCCCCCGCGCCGTGTCTTACAATGAGCAGTTCTTC. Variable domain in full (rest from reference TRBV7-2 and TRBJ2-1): GAGVSQSPSNKVTEKGKDVELRCDPISGHTALYWYRQSLGQGLEFLIYFQGNSAPDKSGLPSDRFSAERTGGSVSTLTIQRTQQEDSAVYLCASSPRAVSYNEQFFGPGTRLTVL.

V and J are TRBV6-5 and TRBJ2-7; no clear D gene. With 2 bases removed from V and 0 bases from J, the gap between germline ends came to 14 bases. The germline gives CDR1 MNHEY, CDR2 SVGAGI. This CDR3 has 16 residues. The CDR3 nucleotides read TGTGCCAGCAGTTACCCCATGGGTACGGCCTCCTACGAGCAGTACTTC. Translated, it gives CASSYPMGTASYEQYF.

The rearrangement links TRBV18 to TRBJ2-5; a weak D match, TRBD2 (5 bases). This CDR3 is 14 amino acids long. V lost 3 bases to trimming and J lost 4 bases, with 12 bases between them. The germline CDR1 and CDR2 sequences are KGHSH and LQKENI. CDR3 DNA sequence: TGTGCCAGCTCACCGGCACTGAGGGCAGAGACCCAGTACTTC. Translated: CASSPALRAETQYF.

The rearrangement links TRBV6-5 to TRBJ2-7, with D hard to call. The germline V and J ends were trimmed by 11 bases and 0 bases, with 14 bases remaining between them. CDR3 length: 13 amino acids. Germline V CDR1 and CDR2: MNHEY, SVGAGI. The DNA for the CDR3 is TGTGCCTCTCGAGGCTACAGCTCCTACGAGCAGTACTTC. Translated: CASRGYSSYEQYF.

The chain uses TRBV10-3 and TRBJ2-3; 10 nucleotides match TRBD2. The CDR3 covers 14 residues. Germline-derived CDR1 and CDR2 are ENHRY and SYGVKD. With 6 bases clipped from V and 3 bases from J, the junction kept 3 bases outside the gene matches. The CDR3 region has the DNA TGTGCCATCAGCCCAGCGGGAGGGACAGATACGCAGTATTTT. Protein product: CAISPAGGTDTQYF.

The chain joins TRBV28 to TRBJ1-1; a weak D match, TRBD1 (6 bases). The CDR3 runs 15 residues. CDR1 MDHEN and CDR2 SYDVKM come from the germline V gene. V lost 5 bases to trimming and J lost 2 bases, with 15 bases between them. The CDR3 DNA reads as TGTGCCAGCAGTCCTAGGGGCAGGGGAAACACTGAAGCTTTCTTT. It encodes CASSPRGRGNTEAFF.

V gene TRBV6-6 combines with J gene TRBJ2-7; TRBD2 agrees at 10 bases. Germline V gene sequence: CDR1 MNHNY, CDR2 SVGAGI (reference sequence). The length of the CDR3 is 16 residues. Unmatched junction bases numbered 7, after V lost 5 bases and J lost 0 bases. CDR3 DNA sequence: TGTGCCAGCAGTCCCGGACTAGCGGTGTACTCCTACGAGCAGTACTTC. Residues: CASSPGLAVYSYEQYF.

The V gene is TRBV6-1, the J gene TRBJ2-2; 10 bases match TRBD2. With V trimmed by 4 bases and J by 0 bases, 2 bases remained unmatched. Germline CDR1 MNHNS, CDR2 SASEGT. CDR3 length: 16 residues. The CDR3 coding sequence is TGTGCCAGCAGTGTCCTAGCGGGAGCGAACACCGGGGAGCTGTTTTTT. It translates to CASSVLAGANTGELFF.

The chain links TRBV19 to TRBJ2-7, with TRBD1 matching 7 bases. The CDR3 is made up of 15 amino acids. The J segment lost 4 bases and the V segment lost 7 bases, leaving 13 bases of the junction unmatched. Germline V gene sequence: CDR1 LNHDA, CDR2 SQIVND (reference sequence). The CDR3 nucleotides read TGTGCCAGTAAGGATTCCCGGACAGGAAGTTACGAGCAGTACTTC. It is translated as CASKDSRTGSYEQYF.

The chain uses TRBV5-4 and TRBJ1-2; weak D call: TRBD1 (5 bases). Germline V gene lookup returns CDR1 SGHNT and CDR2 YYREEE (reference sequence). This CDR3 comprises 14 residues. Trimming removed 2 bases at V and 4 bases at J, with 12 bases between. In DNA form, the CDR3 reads TGTGCCAGCAGCTTAGGTCAGGGAGGCTATGGCTACACCTTC. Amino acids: CASSLGQGGYGYTF.

Here the CDR3 DNA reads TGTGCCAGCGGGGTTGGGCTTAACTATGGCTACACCTTC. It encodes CASGVGLNYGYTF. V usage is TRBV28 and J usage is TRBJ1-2; D unresolved. This CDR3 has 13 residues. Between the trimmed V and J ends, which lost 8 bases and 1 base, there was a span of 11 bases. Per the germline V gene, CDR1 is MDHEN and CDR2 is SYDVKM.

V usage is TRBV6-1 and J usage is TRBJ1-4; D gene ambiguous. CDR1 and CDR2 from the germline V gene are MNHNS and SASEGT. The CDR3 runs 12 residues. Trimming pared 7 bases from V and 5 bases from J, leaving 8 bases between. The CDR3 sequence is CASTRVNEKLFF. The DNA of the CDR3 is TGTGCCAGCACGCGGGTAAATGAAAAACTGTTTTTT.